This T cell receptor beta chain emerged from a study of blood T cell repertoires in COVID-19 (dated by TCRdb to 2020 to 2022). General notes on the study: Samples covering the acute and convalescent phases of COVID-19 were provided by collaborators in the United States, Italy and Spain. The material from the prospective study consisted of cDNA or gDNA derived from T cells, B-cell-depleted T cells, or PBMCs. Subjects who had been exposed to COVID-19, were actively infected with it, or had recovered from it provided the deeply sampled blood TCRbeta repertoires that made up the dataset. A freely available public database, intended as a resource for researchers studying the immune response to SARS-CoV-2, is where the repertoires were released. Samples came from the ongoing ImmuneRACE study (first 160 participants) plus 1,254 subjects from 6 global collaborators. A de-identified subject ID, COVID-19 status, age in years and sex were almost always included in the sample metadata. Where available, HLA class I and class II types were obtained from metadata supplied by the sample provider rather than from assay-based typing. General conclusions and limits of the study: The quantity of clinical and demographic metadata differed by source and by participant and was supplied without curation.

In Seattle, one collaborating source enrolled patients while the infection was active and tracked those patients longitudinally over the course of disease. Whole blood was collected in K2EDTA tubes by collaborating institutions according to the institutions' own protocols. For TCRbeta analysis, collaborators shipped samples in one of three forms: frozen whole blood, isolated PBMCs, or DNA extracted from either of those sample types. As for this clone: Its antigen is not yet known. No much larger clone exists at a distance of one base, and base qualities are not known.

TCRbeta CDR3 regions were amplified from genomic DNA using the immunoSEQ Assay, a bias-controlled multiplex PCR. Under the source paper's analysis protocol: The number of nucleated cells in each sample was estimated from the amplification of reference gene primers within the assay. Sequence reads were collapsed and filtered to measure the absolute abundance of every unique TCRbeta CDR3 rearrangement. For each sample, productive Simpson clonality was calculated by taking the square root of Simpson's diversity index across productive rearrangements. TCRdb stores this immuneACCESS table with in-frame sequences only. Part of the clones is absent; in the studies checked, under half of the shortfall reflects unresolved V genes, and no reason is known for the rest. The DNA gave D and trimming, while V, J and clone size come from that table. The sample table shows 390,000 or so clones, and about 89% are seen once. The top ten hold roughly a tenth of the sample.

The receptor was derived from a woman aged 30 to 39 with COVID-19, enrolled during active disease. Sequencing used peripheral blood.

The sequenced DNA is TGTGCCAGCAGGGCGACGACAGCTGTACGCAACGAGCAGTACTTC. This yields the protein CASRATTAVRNEQYF. Rearrangement joined TRBV6-5 to TRBJ2-7; the D gene is possibly TRBD1, with 5 bases matching. Taken from the germline V gene, the CDR1 and CDR2 loops are MNHEY and SVGAGI. Inclusive of the bounding cysteine and phenylalanine, the CDR3 is 15 residues long. This entry keeps only the CDR3 DNA: 45 bases, framed from base 1. V and J are truncated by 6 bases and 5 bases respectively, leaving an intervening sequence of 20 bases.